This T cell receptor beta chain is drawn from a study of T-cell memory formation after mild COVID-19. 5'RACE with constant-segment primers yielded barcoded, UMI-tagged TCR alpha and TCR beta cDNA libraries. TCRdb re-derived calls from the 5' RACE reads in MiXCR, one entry per CDR3 protein. Among over 400,000 distinct CDR3 sequences listed, 20% to 25% were seen once. General observations from the study: Contracting CD4+ clones lay largely in CM and EM, with CD8+ ones residing in EMRA. From day 15 to 85, contracting clones were balanced between CD4 and CD8, whereas later expanders leaned toward CD4+.

A remark on this clonotype: Its antigen is currently unknown.

Unmatched junction bases numbered 1, after V lost 2 bases and J lost 2 bases. This CDR3 contains 15 residues. Germline-derived CDR1 and CDR2 are SGHTA and FQGTGA. The sample consisted of PBMCs or a T cell subset sorted from them (not recorded which). J is TRBJ2-3 and V is TRBV7-3; TRBD1 matches 10 bases. This receptor was taken from an adult woman who had mild COVID-19 (a few samples of this study predate the infection). Cell type and time point are not known. CDR3 nucleotide sequence: TGTGCCAGCAGCTTAGGGACAGGGGTCACAGATACGCAGTATTTT. Protein: CASSLGTGVTDTQYF.